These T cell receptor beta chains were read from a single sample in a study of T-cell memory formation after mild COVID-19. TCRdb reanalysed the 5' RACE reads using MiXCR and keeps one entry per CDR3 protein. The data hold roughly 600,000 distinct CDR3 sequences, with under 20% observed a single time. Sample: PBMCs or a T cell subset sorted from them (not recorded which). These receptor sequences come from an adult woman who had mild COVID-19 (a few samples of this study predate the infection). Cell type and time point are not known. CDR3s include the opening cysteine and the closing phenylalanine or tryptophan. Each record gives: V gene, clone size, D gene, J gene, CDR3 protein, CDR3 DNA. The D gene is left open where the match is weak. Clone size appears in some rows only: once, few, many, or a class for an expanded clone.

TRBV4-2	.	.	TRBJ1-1	CASSQVVRDYTEAFF	TGTGCCAGCAGCCAAGTTGTCAGGGACTACACTGAAGCTTTCTTT
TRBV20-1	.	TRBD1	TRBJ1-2	CSAPGQINTDYGYTF	TGCAGTGCCCCGGGACAGATAAACACGGACTATGGCTACACCTTC
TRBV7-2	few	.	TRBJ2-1	CASNGIGPYNEQFF	TGTGCCAGCAACGGAATAGGCCCCTACAATGAGCAGTTCTTC
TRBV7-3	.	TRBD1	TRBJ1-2	CASSPSEGALAYF	TGTGCCAGCAGCCCCTCAGAGGGGGCCCTAGCTTACTTC
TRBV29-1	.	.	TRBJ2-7	CSVPIGAYEQYF	TGCAGCGTTCCGATAGGAGCCTACGAGCAGTACTTC
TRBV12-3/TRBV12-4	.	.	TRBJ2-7	CASSLLSTGPQEGQYF	TGTGCCAGCAGTTTACTATCGACAGGCCCCCAGGAAGGGCAGTACTTC
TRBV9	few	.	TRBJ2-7	CASSVEVGSYEQYF	TGTGCCAGCAGCGTAGAGGTCGGTTCCTACGAGCAGTACTTC
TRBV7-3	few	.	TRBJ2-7	CASSRSGDGLYEQYF	TGTGCCAGCAGCCGGTCGGGGGACGGGCTCTACGAGCAGTACTTC
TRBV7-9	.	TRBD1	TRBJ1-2	CASRLTGQGGGYTF	TGTGCCAGCAGGTTGACCGGACAGGGAGGTGGCTACACCTTC
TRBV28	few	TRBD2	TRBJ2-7	CASSLGTSDYEQYF	TGTGCCAGCAGTTTAGGGACTAGCGATTACGAGCAGTACTTC
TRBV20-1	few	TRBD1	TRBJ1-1	CSAGTGGNTEAFF	TGCAGTGCTGGGACAGGGGGGAACACTGAAGCTTTCTTT
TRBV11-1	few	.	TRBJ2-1	CASSLVAGSWEQFF	TGTGCCAGCAGCTTAGTTGCTGGCAGTTGGGAGCAGTTCTTC
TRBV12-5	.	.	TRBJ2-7	CASGPTSYEQYF	TGTGCTAGTGGGCCAACGTCCTACGAGCAGTACTTC
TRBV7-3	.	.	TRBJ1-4	CASPPRDEKLFF	TGTGCCAGCCCCCCCAGGGATGAAAAACTGTTTTTT
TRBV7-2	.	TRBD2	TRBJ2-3	CASSLEGLAFPRGDTQYF	TGTGCCAGCAGCTTAGAGGGACTAGCGTTTCCTAGGGGGGATACGCAGTATTTT
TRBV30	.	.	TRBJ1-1	CAWGPGYTEAFF	TGTGCCTGGGGACCGGGCTACACTGAAGCTTTCTTT
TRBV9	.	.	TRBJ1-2	CASSVTGGGGYTF	TGTGCCAGCAGCGTAACGGGGGGCGGAGGCTACACCTTC
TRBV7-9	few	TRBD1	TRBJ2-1	CASSLPRSGQGASGSYNEQFF	TGTGCCAGCAGCTTACCCCGCTCGGGACAGGGGGCTTCCGGCTCCTACAATGAGCAGTTCTTC
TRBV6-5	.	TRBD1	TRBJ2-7	CASRAQGTGEQYF	TGTGCCAGCAGAGCACAGGGGACGGGCGAGCAGTACTTC
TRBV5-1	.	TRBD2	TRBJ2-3	CASSSGAISTDTQYF	TGCGCCAGCAGCAGCGGGGCTATTAGCACAGATACGCAGTATTTT
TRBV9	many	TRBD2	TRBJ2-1	CASRLGASGRGEQFF	TGTGCCAGCAGGTTAGGGGCTAGCGGGAGGGGTGAGCAGTTCTTC
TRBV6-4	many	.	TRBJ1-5	CASSDPRLMSNQPQHF	TGTGCCAGCAGTGACCCCCGTCTTATGAGCAATCAGCCCCAGCATTTT
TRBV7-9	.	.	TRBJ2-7	CASSPSRDYEQYF	TGTGCCAGCAGCCCATCTCGGGACTACGAGCAGTACTTC
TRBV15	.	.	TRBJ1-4	CATSRDRALNEKLFF	TGTGCCACCAGCAGAGATCGAGCCCTGAATGAAAAACTGTTTTTT
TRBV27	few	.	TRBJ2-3	CASSLHYSSSTDTQYF	TGTGCCAGCAGTCTACACTACTCTTCTAGCACAGATACGCAGTATTTT
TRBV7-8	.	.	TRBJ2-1	CASSLRPQNYNEQFF	TGTGCCAGCAGCTTACGACCACAGAACTACAATGAGCAGTTCTTC
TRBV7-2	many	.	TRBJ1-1	CASSHTAGLEGEAFF	TGTGCCAGCAGCCACACGGCAGGTCTCGAGGGTGAAGCTTTCTTT
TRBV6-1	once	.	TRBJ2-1	CASSEMDEQFF	TGTGCCAGCAGTGAAATGGATGAGCAGTTCTTC
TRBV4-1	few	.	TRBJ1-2	CASSQDPPARAYGYTF	TGCGCCAGCAGCCAAGATCCCCCGGCCAGGGCCTATGGCTACACCTTC
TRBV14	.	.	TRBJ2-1	CASSLQGLQPYNEQFF	TGTGCCAGCAGCCTTCAGGGTTTGCAGCCCTACAATGAGCAGTTCTTC
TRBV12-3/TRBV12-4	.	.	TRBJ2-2	CASSSMGNPGQNTGELFF	TGTGCCAGCAGTTCAATGGGGAATCCGGGACAGAACACCGGGGAGCTGTTTTTT
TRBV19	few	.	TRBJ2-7	CASSIRALAEQYF	TGTGCCAGTAGTATCAGGGCCCTCGCCGAGCAGTACTTC
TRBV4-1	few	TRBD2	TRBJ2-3	CASSHLSGGAGDTQYF	TGCGCCAGCAGCCACCTTAGCGGGGGGGCTGGAGATACGCAGTATTTT
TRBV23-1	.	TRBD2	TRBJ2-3	CASNLPETSGRGTDTQYF	TGCGCCAGCAACCTCCCGGAGACTAGCGGGAGGGGCACAGATACGCAGTATTTT
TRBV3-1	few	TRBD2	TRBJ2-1	CASSQTSGSSSYNEQFF	TGTGCCAGCAGCCAGACTAGCGGGAGTTCCTCCTACAATGAGCAGTTCTTC
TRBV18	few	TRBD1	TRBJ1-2	CASSPRAGGYGYTF	TGTGCCAGCTCACCACGAGCAGGGGGATATGGCTACACCTTC
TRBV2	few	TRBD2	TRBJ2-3	CASIGLAGGTDTQYF	TGTGCCAGTATAGGACTAGCGGGAGGCACAGATACGCAGTATTTT
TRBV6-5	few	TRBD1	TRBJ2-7	CASGQGAGIYEQYF	TGTGCCAGCGGCCAGGGGGCCGGTATTTACGAGCAGTACTTC
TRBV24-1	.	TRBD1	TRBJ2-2	CATRTGDTGELFF	TGTGCCACCCGGACAGGCGACACCGGGGAGCTGTTTTTT
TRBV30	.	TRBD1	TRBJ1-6	CAWNRDRANSPLHF	TGTGCCTGGAATCGTGACAGGGCTAATTCACCCCTCCACTTT
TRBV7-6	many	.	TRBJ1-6	CASSPGSYNSPLHF	TGTGCCAGCAGCCCTGGCAGCTATAATTCACCCCTCCACTTT
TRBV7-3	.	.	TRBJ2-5	CASSHTAVPGETQYF	TGTGCCAGCAGCCACACGGCGGTCCCAGGAGAGACCCAGTACTTC
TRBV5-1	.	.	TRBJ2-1	CASRIVSSYNEQFF	TGCGCCAGCAGGATTGTTAGCTCCTACAATGAGCAGTTCTTC
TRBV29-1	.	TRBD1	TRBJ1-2	CSVEDPWDRGGKNYGYTF	TGCAGCGTTGAAGATCCGTGGGACAGGGGCGGAAAAAACTATGGCTACACCTTC
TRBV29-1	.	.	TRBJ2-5	CSVEVDGEETQYF	TGCAGCGTTGAAGTGGACGGGGAAGAGACCCAGTACTTC
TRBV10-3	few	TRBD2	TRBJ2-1	CAIGRTSGDSEQFF	TGTGCCATCGGACGGACTAGCGGGGATTCTGAGCAGTTCTTC
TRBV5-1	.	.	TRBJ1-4	CASSTTGATNEKLFF	TGCGCCAGCAGCACTACAGGAGCAACTAATGAAAAACTGTTTTTT
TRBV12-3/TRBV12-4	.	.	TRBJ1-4	CASSPNLITNEKLFF	TGTGCCAGCAGTCCGAACTTAATAACTAATGAAAAACTGTTTTTT
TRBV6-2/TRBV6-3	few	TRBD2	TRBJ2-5	CASTELAGGPKTQYF	TGTGCCAGCACGGAACTAGCGGGGGGGCCGAAGACCCAGTACTTC
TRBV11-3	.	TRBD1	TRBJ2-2	CASSRPDRGPLAGELFF	TGTGCCAGCAGCCGACCGGACAGGGGCCCCCTCGCCGGGGAGCTGTTTTTT